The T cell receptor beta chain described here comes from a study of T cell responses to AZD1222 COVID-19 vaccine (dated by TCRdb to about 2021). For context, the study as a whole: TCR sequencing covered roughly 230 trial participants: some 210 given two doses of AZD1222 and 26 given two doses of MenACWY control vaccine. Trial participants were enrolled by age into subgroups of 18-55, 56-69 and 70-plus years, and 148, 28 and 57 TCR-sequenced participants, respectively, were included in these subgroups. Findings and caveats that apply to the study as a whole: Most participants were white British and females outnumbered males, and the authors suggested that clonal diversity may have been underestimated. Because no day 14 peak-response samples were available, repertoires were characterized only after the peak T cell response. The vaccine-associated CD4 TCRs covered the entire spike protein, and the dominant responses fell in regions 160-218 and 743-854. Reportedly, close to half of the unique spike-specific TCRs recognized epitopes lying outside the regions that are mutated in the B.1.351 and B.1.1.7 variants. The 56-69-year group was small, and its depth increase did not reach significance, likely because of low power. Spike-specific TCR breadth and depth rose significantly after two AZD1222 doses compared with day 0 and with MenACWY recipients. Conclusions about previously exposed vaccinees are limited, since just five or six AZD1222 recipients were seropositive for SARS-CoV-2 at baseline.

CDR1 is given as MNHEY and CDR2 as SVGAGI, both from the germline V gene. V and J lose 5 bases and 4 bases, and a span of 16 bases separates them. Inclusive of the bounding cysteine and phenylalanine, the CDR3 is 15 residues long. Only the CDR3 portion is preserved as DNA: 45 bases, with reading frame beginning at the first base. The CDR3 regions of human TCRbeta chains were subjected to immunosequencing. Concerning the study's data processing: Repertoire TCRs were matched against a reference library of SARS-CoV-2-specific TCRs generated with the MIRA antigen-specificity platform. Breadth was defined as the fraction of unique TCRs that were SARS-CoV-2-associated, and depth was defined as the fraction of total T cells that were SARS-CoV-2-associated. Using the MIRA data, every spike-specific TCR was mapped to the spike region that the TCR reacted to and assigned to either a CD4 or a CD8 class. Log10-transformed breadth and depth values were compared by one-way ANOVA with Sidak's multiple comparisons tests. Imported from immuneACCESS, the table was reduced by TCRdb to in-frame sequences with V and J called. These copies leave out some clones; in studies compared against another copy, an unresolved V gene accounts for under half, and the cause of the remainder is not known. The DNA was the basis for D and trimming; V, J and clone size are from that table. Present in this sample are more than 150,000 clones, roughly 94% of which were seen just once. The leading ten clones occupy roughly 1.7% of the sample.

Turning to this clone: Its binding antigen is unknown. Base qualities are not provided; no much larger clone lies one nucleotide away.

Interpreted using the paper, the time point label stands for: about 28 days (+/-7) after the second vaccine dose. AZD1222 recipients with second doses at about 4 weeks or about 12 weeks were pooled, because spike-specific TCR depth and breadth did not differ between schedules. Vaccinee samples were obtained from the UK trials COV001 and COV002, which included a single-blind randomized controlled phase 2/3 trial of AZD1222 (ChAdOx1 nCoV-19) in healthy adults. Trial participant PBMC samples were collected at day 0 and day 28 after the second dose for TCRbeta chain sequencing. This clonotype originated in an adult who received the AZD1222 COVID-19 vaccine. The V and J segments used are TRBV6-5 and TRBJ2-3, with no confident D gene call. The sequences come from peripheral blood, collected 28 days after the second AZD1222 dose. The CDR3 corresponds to CASSHGSSEADTQYF. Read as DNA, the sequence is TGTGCCAGCAGTCACGGGTCATCCGAGGCAGATACGCAGTATTTT.